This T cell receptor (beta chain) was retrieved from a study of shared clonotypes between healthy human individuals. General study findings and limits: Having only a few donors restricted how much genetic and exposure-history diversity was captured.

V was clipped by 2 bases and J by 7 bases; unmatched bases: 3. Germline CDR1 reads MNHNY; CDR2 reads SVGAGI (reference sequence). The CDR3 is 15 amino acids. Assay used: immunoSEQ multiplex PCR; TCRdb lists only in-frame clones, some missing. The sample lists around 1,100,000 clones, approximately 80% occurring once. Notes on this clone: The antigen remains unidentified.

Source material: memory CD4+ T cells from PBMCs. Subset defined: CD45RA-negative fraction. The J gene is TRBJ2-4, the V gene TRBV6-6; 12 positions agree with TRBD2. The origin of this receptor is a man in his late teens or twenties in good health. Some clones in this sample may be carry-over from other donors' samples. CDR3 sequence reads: CASSYPSGRANIQYF. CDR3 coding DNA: TGTGCCAGCAGTTACCCTAGCGGGAGGGCGAACATTCAGTACTTC.